Listed below are T cell receptor beta chains from one sample, sequenced in a study of blood T cell repertoires in COVID-19. The repertoire was sequenced with immunoSEQ multiplex PCR; TCRdb's copy has only in-frame clones and lacks some. The sample gives roughly 220,000 clones, roughly 89% of which show up once; about 6.6% is in the top ten. The sequenced material came from PBMCs or T cells enriched from blood (not recorded which). These receptors were obtained from a woman aged 40 to 49 who had recovered from COVID-19. The CDR3 runs from the conserved cysteine through the conserved F or W. D genes are given only for firm matches.

d_gene: .
len: 15
j_gene: TRBJ2-2
v_gene: TRBV3-1/TRBV3-2
CDR3nt: TGTGCCAGCAGCCAAGAAGGGAGGGGGACCGGGGAGCTGTTTTTT
CDR3aa: CASSQEGRGTGELFF

d_gene: .
len: 15
j_gene: TRBJ2-5
v_gene: TRBV4-3
CDR3nt: TGCGCCAGCAGCCAAGGCGACGGGGCGGGGGAGACCCAGTACTTC
CDR3aa: CASSQGDGAGETQYF

d_gene: TRBD2
len: 15
j_gene: TRBJ2-7
v_gene: TRBV4-1
CDR3nt: TGCGCCAGCAGCCAAGACAAGCGGGATCTCTACGAGCAGTACTTC
CDR3aa: CASSQDKRDLYEQYF

d_gene: TRBD1
len: 15
j_gene: TRBJ1-1
v_gene: TRBV6-5
CDR3nt: TGTGCCAGCACCGCCTGGGGGAGACAGGGGTTTGAAGCTTTCTTT
CDR3aa: CASTAWGRQGFEAFF

d_gene: .
len: 14
j_gene: TRBJ2-6
v_gene: TRBV3-1/TRBV3-2
CDR3nt: TGTGCCAGCACTCCAGGGACTGGGGCCAACGTCCTGACTTTC
CDR3aa: CASTPGTGANVLTF

d_gene: TRBD1
len: 15
j_gene: TRBJ1-5
v_gene: TRBV9
CDR3nt: TGTGCCAGCAGCGCGGGACAGACACCTAATCAGCCCCAGCATTTT
CDR3aa: CASSAGQTPNQPQHF

d_gene: .
len: 14
j_gene: TRBJ2-5
v_gene: TRBV6-5
CDR3nt: TGTGCCAGCAGCACCCGGGGGTTGGGAGAGACCCAGTACTTC
CDR3aa: CASSTRGLGETQYF

d_gene: TRBD2
len: 15
j_gene: TRBJ2-3
v_gene: TRBV27
CDR3nt: TGTGCCAGCAGACGGACTAGCGGGAGCACAGATACGCAGTATTTT
CDR3aa: CASRRTSGSTDTQYF

d_gene: TRBD1
len: 15
j_gene: TRBJ2-3
v_gene: TRBV5-5
CDR3nt: TGTGCCAGCAGCTTGGAGGGACAGAGGCCAGATACGCAGTATTTT
CDR3aa: CASSLEGQRPDTQYF

d_gene: .
len: 16
j_gene: TRBJ2-1
v_gene: TRBV27
CDR3nt: TGTGCCAGCAGTTTATCGTTGGACTTCTCCTACAATGAGCAGTTCTTC
CDR3aa: CASSLSLDFSYNEQFF

d_gene: .
len: 14
j_gene: TRBJ1-1
v_gene: TRBV6-5
CDR3nt: TGTGCCAGCGGTCGGGCAGGGCGGGGGACTGAAGCTTTCTTT
CDR3aa: CASGRAGRGTEAFF

d_gene: TRBD1
len: 16
j_gene: TRBJ2-1
v_gene: TRBV5-1
CDR3nt: TGCGCCAGCTCCAGACCGGGACAGGGAGGCTACAATGAGCAGTTCTTC
CDR3aa: CASSRPGQGGYNEQFF

d_gene: TRBD2
len: 17
j_gene: TRBJ2-1
v_gene: TRBV4-3
CDR3nt: TGCGCCAGCAGCCAAGTTGCCCAGGCGGGAGTATACAATGAGCAGTTCTTC
CDR3aa: CASSQVAQAGVYNEQFF

d_gene: .
len: 13
j_gene: TRBJ1-2
v_gene: TRBV28
CDR3nt: TGTGCCAGCAGGAGGACAGCAAGCTATGGCTACACCTTC
CDR3aa: CASRRTASYGYTF

d_gene: TRBD1
len: 16
j_gene: TRBJ1-2
v_gene: TRBV27
CDR3nt: TGTGCCAGCAGGGTGGAAAGTGGTACAGGGGCGGTTGGCTACACCTTC
CDR3aa: CASRVESGTGAVGYTF

d_gene: .
len: 13
j_gene: TRBJ2-1
v_gene: TRBV27
CDR3nt: TGTGCCAGCAGTCCGACTACAGTCAATGAGCAGTTCTTC
CDR3aa: CASSPTTVNEQFF

d_gene: .
len: 14
j_gene: TRBJ1-5
v_gene: TRBV19
CDR3nt: TGTGCCAGTAAAGTTTCCTATAGCAATCAGCCCCAGCATTTT
CDR3aa: CASKVSYSNQPQHF

d_gene: TRBD2
len: 18
j_gene: TRBJ2-5
v_gene: TRBV28
CDR3nt: TGTGCCAGCAGTTTCAGCCTAGCGGGAGTAGGGGTCGGGGAGACCCAGTACTTC
CDR3aa: CASSFSLAGVGVGETQYF